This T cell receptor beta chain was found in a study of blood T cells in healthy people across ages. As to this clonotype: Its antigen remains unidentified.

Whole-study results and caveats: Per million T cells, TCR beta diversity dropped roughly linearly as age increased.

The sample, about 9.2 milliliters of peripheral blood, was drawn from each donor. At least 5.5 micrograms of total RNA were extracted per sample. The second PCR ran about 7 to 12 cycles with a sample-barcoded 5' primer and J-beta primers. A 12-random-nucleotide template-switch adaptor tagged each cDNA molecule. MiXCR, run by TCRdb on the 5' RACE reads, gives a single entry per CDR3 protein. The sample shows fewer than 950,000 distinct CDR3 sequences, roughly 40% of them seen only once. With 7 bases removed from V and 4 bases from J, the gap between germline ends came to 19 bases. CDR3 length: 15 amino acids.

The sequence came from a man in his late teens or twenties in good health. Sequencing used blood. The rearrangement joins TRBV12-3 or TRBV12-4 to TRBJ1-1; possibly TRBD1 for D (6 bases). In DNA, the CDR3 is TGTGCCAGCACCACGAGGGGGAGCCGGGCCACTGAAGCTTTCTTT. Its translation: CASTTRGSRATEAFF.